This TCR beta chain came from a study of vaccination effects on CD4 cells after COVID-19. The overall study: After the second dose, samples were taken at median day 72.

With regard to this clone: Its antigen is not identified.

Between the trimmed V and J ends, which lost 3 bases and 11 bases, there was a span of 13 bases. This CDR3 is built from 12 residues. Viral peptide pools were used in the ViraFEST assay to expand antigen-specific CD4+ T cells, and sequencing came afterward. Cells that had been cultured for 10 days were the source of isolated CD4+ T cells. Each person got two doses of an mRNA SARS-CoV-2 vaccine, BNT162b2 or mRNA-1273. The study's findings and limits: Healthy vaccinees showed cross-reactivity with common cold coronaviruses in only 1 of 255 vaccine-induced clones.

TCRdb keeps only in-frame clones here, not all; method: immunoSEQ multiplex PCR. The sample carries about 59,000 clones, 78% recorded once. V and J are TRBV12-3 or TRBV12-4 and TRBJ1-1, with D tentatively TRBD1 (6 bases). The starting material was CD4+ T cells from PBMCs cultured with HCoV-OC43 spike peptides, obtained after COVID-19 vaccination. As to subset: HCoV-OC43 spike overlapping peptide pool stimulation. The TCR comes from a human donor who received a COVID-19 vaccine. The CDR3 here is CASSLGGHKAFF. CDR3 sequence (DNA): TGTGCCAGCAGTTTGGGGGGGCACAAGGCTTTCTTT.